The 25 T cell receptor beta chains below were found in one sample sequenced in a study of T-cell memory formation after mild COVID-19. A single record per CDR3 protein comes from TCRdb applying MiXCR to the 5' RACE reads. The sample contains hundreds of thousands of distinct CDR3 sequences, roughly 21% of which appear only once. Sequenced input: PBMCs or a T cell subset sorted from them (not recorded which). These receptor sequences come from an adult woman who had mild COVID-19 (a few samples of this study predate the infection). Cell type and time point are not known.

V is TRBV28 and J is TRBJ1-2; 12 bases fit TRBD1. This CDR3 contains 16 residues. Trimming at V came to 2 bases and at J to 8 bases, leaving 9 bases not matched to a gene. Germline V gives CDR1 MDHEN, CDR2 SYDVKM. CDR3 sequence: CASSLGGTGGTWGYTF. CDR3 DNA: TGTGCCAGCAGTTTAGGCGGGACAGGGGGCACGTGGGGCTACACCTTC.

J is TRBJ2-2 and V is TRBV3-1; possibly TRBD1 or TRBD2 for D (5 bases each). Trimming took 4 bases from V and 8 from J, leaving 11 bases between them. CDR3 size: 13 residues. Per germline, CDR1 LGHDT and CDR2 YNNKEL (reference sequence). In DNA, the CDR3 is TGTGCCAGCAGCCCCCGATGGGGGGGGGAGCTGTTTTTT. Translating it yields CASSPRWGGELFF.

This clonotype was detected only a few times. The CDR3 region has the DNA TGTGCCACCAGTGACCGGGACAGGGGTACACATGAGCAGTTCTTC. Its protein is CATSDRDRGTHEQFF. The rearrangement uses TRBV24-1 and TRBJ2-1, with 10 bases fitting TRBD1. CDR1 and CDR2 from the germline V gene are KGHDR and SFDVKD. V lost 4 bases to trimming and J lost 8 bases; unmatched junction nucleotides: 7. This CDR3 region has 15 residues.

A few counts support this clonotype. The rearrangement links TRBV12-3 or TRBV12-4 to TRBJ2-1; TRBD1 agrees at 7 bases. V lost 5 bases to trimming and J lost 4 bases; unmatched junction nucleotides: 11. The CDR3 length is 16 residues. This CDR3 reads CASSGTGTVSYNEQFF. Here the CDR3 DNA reads TGTGCCAGCAGTGGAACCGGGACAGTAAGTTACAATGAGCAGTTCTTC.

Only a few counts were recorded for this clonotype. The chain recombines TRBV4-2 with TRBJ1-1, with D tentatively TRBD1 (5 bases). CDR1 is LGHNA and CDR2 is YNFKEQ in the germline V gene. The CDR3 runs 16 residues. With 4 bases removed from V and 0 bases from J, the gap between germline ends came to 15 bases. CDR3 DNA sequence: TGTGCCAGCAGCCCCATAGGGCCGGACATGAACACTGAAGCTTTCTTT. Protein sequence: CASSPIGPDMNTEAFF.

The chain combines TRBV7-2 with TRBJ2-5; TRBD2 agrees at 9 bases. The CDR3 runs to 14 residues. Trimming at V came to 3 bases and at J to 4 bases, leaving 3 bases not matched to a gene. The germline gives CDR1 SGHTA, CDR2 FQGNSA. The CDR3 loop reads CASSFGGLAETQYF. The CDR3 bases are TGTGCCAGCAGCTTCGGGGGACTAGCAGAGACCCAGTACTTC.

This clonotype was counted at least ten times. The rearrangement uses TRBV11-2 and TRBJ2-2, with D perhaps matching TRBD2 (6 bases). CDR1 and CDR2 from the germline V gene are SGHAT and FQNNGV. The CDR3 is 15 amino acids. The V end was cut by 2 bases, the J end by 2 bases, with 9 bases between. The CDR3: CASSLNSGNTGELFF. Here the CDR3 DNA reads TGTGCCAGCAGCTTAAATAGCGGTAACACCGGGGAGCTGTTTTTT.

The V call is TRBV12-3 or TRBV12-4, the J call TRBJ1-2; D gene uncertain. The V gene lost 3 bases and the J gene lost 1 base, with 9 bases spanning the gap. The CDR3 is 14 residues long. This CDR3 reads CASSFLDLNYGYTF. CDR3 sequence (DNA): TGTGCCAGCAGTTTCCTGGACCTTAACTATGGCTACACCTTC.

This rearrangement joins TRBV7-9 to TRBJ1-4, with D unclear. The CDR3 has 13 residues. Germline V CDR1 and CDR2: SEHNR, FQNEAQ (reference sequence). Trimming removed 5 bases at V and 6 bases at J, with 10 bases between. The CDR3 sequence: CASSPVYDEKLFF. CDR3 sequence (DNA): TGTGCCAGCAGCCCGGTTTACGATGAAAAACTGTTTTTT.

This clonotype has only a few counts. V and J are TRBV7-2 and TRBJ2-2; unclear D gene. The length of the CDR3 is 15 residues. The V gene lost 1 base and the J gene lost 6 bases, with 12 bases spanning the gap. Germline V gene lookup returns CDR1 SGHTA and CDR2 FQGNSA. CDR3 in DNA: TGTGCCAGCAGCTTAGTAGGCAGTTTACCCGGGGAGCTGTTTTTT. It encodes CASSLVGSLPGELFF.

Written as DNA, the CDR3 is TGTGCCAGCAGTGAAAGACAGGGGATAGCTTATAGCAATCAGCCCCAGCATTTT. This encodes CASSERQGIAYSNQPQHF. The V gene is TRBV12-3 or TRBV12-4, the J gene TRBJ1-5; 8 bases are shared with TRBD1. The CDR3 length is 18 residues. With 5 bases clipped from V and 0 bases from J, the junction kept 12 bases outside the gene matches.

The J gene is TRBJ1-4, the V gene TRBV7-2; 9 nucleotides match TRBD1. With V trimmed by 5 bases and J by 7 bases, 2 bases remained unmatched. Germline values: CDR1 SGHTA, CDR2 FQGNSA. The CDR3 totals 13 residues. Here the CDR3 DNA reads TGTGCCAGCAGCACAGGGGGCGGTGAAAAACTGTTTTTT. Translating gives CASSTGGGEKLFF.

This chain links TRBV7-2 with TRBJ2-5; a weak D match, TRBD2 (6 bases). V dropped 0 bases and J dropped 4 bases, with 9 bases sitting between them. Per germline, CDR1 SGHTA and CDR2 FQGNSA. The CDR3 is made up of 14 amino acids. CDR3 DNA: TGTGCCAGCAGCTTAGCGGGACTGCTAGAGACCCAGTACTTC. As protein: CASSLAGLLETQYF.

The V gene is TRBV7-6, the J gene TRBJ2-7; 10 positions agree with TRBD1. V lost 3 bases, J lost 4 bases, and 9 bases stayed unmatched. This CDR3 is 16 amino acids long. Per germline, CDR1 SGHVS and CDR2 FNYEAQ. The CDR3 DNA follows: TGTGCCAGCAGCTTGGGACAGGGGCTAAGCCAATACGAGCAGTACTTC. It codes for CASSLGQGLSQYEQYF. Based on the CDR3 plus reference TRBV7-6 and TRBJ2-7, the full variable domain is GAGVSQSPRYKVTKRGQDVALRCDPISGHVSLYWYRQALGQGPEFLTYFNYEAQQDKSGLPNDRFSAERPEGSISTLTIQRTEQRDSAMYRCASSLGQGLSQYEQYFGPGTRLTVT.

V gene TRBV5-1 combines with J gene TRBJ1-6, with D possibly TRBD1 on 5 matching bases. From germline, CDR1 is SGHRS and CDR2 YFSETQ. Trimming removed 0 bases at V and 7 bases at J, with 8 bases between. This CDR3 spans 14 amino acids. In DNA, the CDR3 is TGCGCCAGCAGCTTGGGGGACGTGAATTCACCCCTCCACTTT. Translation gives CASSLGDVNSPLHF.

This clonotype turned up a few times. This rearrangement joins TRBV7-3 to TRBJ2-2, with D perhaps matching TRBD1 (5 bases). The V gene's germline CDR1 is SGHTA and CDR2 FQGTGA. The CDR3 is 13 residues long. Trimming removed 5 bases at V and 4 bases at J, with 8 bases between. The DNA for the CDR3 is TGTGCCAGCAGCCGTGGGGCCACCGGGGAGCTGTTTTTT. Protein sequence: CASSRGATGELFF.

The V and J genes are TRBV19 and TRBJ1-4; D uncertain. The CDR3 sequence is 16 residues long. Germline loops: CDR1 LNHDA, CDR2 SQIVND (reference sequence). The V gene lost 5 bases and the J gene lost 4 bases, with 17 bases spanning the gap. The chain's CDR3 is CASSVARAAGNEKLFF. The CDR3 DNA follows: TGTGCCAGTAGTGTCGCCCGGGCTGCTGGTAATGAAAAACTGTTTTTT.

Many counts were recorded for this clonotype. V gene TRBV12-3 or TRBV12-4 combines with J gene TRBJ1-2; 8 nucleotides line up with TRBD1. The CDR3 consists of 16 residues. V lost 5 bases and J lost 5; bases outside the gene matches: 13. This CDR3 reads CASSKTTGTGRYGYTF. DNA of the CDR3: TGTGCCAGCAGTAAGACAACCGGGACAGGTCGATATGGCTACACCTTC.

This clonotype occurred a few times. The genes are TRBV12-3 or TRBV12-4 and TRBJ1-1; no definite D call. The CDR3 runs 16 residues. The ends were cut back, 6 bases at V and 0 bases at J, with 17 bases in the middle. For the CDR3, the DNA is TGTGCCAGCAGCTCGAGAATCGACACCTTGAACACTGAAGCTTTCTTT. It yields the protein CASSSRIDTLNTEAFF.

The table lists this clonotype with many counts. The chain links TRBV10-3 to TRBJ2-7; tentative D call: TRBD2 (5 bases). The CDR3 has 15 amino acids. Germline values: CDR1 ENHRY, CDR2 SYGVKD. Trimming cost V 6 bases and J 5 bases, with 20 bases left between them. The CDR3 region is CAIRTPGERYDEQYF. CDR3 coding DNA: TGTGCCATCAGGACCCCCGGGGAAAGATACGACGAGCAGTACTTC.

The rearrangement uses TRBV20-1 and TRBJ1-1; no reliable D call. In germline, CDR1 is DFQATT, CDR2 SNEGSKA (reference sequence). V was shortened by 0 bases and J by 2 bases, with 10 bases between the two germline ends. The CDR3 covers 14 residues. The DNA of the CDR3 is TGCAGTGCTAGAGATGGCCTGGCAAACACTGAAGCTTTCTTT. This gives the protein CSARDGLANTEAFF.

The chain combines TRBV20-1 with TRBJ2-3; possibly TRBD2 for D (5 bases). Trimming took 3 bases from V and 0 from J, leaving 10 bases between them. The CDR3 spans 14 residues. Germline CDR1 reads DFQATT; CDR2 reads SNEGSKA (reference sequence). Here the CDR3 DNA reads TGCAGTGCTAGGTTCCGCGGGAGCACAGATACGCAGTATTTT. Protein sequence: CSARFRGSTDTQYF.

J is TRBJ2-7 and V is TRBV12-2; the DNA was not used to check the table's D call, TRBD2. TRBV12-2 is an annotated pseudogene. The CDR3 loop spans 17 amino acids. CDR3 loop: CASRSLWDSPVDYEQYF. In DNA, the CDR3 is TGTGCAAGTCGCTCCCTCTGGGACTCCCCAGTGGACTACGAGCAGTACTTC.

Only a few counts were recorded for this clonotype. The chain uses TRBV19 and TRBJ2-1; D is possibly TRBD2 (5 bases). Looked up from germline, CDR1 is LNHDA and CDR2 is SQIVND (reference sequence). This CDR3 has 14 amino acids. Between the trimmed V and J ends, which lost 4 bases and 3 bases, there was a span of 10 bases. The CDR3 protein is CASSKDSFYNEQFF. DNA for the CDR3: TGTGCCAGTAGTAAGGACTCATTCTACAATGAGCAGTTCTTC. Full variable domain (remainder filled in from reference TRBV19 and TRBJ2-1): DGGITQSPKYLFRKEGQNVTLSCEQNLNHDAMYWYRQDPGQGLRLIYYSQIVNDFQKGDIAEGYSVSREKKESFPLTVTSAQKNPTAFYLCASSKDSFYNEQFFGPGTRLTVL.

This clonotype was counted ten times or more. CDR3 nucleotide sequence: TGCGCCAGCAGCCAAGATTCAAGCTCCTACGAGCAGTACTTC. This translates into CASSQDSSSYEQYF. The chain carries TRBV4-3 and TRBJ2-7; D gene ambiguous. V lost 0 bases to trimming and J lost 0 bases, with 6 bases between them. Germline loops: CDR1 LGHNA, CDR2 YSLEER. This CDR3 spans 14 amino acids.